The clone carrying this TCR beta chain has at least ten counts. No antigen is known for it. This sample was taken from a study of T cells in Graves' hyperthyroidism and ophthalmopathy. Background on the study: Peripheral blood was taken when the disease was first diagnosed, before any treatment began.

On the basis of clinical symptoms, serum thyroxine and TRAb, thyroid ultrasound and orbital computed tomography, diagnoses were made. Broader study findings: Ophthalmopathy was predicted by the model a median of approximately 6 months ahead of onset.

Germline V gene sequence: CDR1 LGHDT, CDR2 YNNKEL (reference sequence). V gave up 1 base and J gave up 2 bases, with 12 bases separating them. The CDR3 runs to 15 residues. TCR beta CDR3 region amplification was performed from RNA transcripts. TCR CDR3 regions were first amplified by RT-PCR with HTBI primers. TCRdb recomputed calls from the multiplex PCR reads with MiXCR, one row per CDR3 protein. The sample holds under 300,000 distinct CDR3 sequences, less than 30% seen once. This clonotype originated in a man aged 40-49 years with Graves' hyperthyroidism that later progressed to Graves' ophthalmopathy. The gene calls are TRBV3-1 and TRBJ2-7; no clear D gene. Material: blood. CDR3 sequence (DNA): TGTGCCAGCAGCCAAGGTATAGGAGCAACCTACGAGCAGTACTTC. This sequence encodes CASSQGIGATYEQYF.